The 19 T cell receptor beta chains in this list originate from one sample, sequenced in a study of blood T cells in healthy people across ages. Next came a second PCR, run for about 7 to 12 cycles, which used a sample-barcoded 5' primer along with a J-beta primer mix. TCRdb fed the 5' RACE reads into MiXCR, producing one record per CDR3 protein. The data hold about a million distinct CDR3 sequences, with roughly 52% observed a single time. Sequencing was carried out using blood. The receptors shown here come from a man younger than 45 in good health.

Note on this clonotype: At one end the junction does not follow the germline gene, possibly because of a read error. The chain has TRBV7-2 and TRBJ2-7; no clear D gene. The germline gives CDR1 SGHTA, CDR2 FQGNSA. This CDR3 spans 12 amino acids. Here the CDR3 DNA reads TGTGCCAGCAACTTAGATTCTGACGAGCAGTACTTC. Translating gives CASNLDSDEQYF.

This rearrangement joins TRBV4-2 to TRBJ2-5; D possibly corresponds to TRBD2 (7 bases). The length of the CDR3 is 16 residues. Trimming shortened V by 2 bases and J by 5 bases, and 18 bases separated the two germline ends. In germline, CDR1 is LGHNA, CDR2 YNFKEQ. CDR3 amino acids: CASSQSAGARGETQYF. In DNA, the CDR3 is TGTGCCAGCAGCCAATCGGCGGGGGCCCGCGGGGAGACCCAGTACTTC.

The J gene is TRBJ1-2, the V gene TRBV20-1; 7 bases align to TRBD1. Looked up from germline, CDR1 is DFQATT and CDR2 is SNEGSKA (reference sequence). The CDR3 contains 18 residues. Unmatched junction bases numbered 14, after V lost 0 bases and J lost 1 base. The CDR3 reads CSARDHRGGHSLNYGYTF. CDR3 coding DNA: TGCAGTGCTAGAGATCATCGAGGGGGCCATTCCCTTAACTATGGCTACACCTTC.

This clonotype has at least ten counts. The chain recombines TRBV7-2 with TRBJ1-2; TRBD1 aligns across 9 bases. The CDR3 is made up of 17 amino acids. Looked up from germline, CDR1 is SGHTA and CDR2 is FQGNSA. Trimming took 5 bases from V and 2 from J; bases not matched to a gene: 12. CDR3 loop: CASSPGTGRRTNYGYTF. In DNA, the CDR3 is TGTGCCAGCAGCCCCGGGACAGGGAGGAGGACCAACTATGGCTACACCTTC.

The chain couples TRBV12-3 or TRBV12-4 to TRBJ1-2; possible D gene TRBD1, 5 bases. This CDR3 has 15 residues. Trimming pared 2 bases from V and 1 base from J, leaving 11 bases between. CDR3 region: CASSLMRGSNYGYTF. As DNA, the CDR3 is TGTGCCAGCAGTTTAATGAGGGGAAGTAACTATGGCTACACCTTC.

The J gene is TRBJ1-1, the V gene TRBV7-3; the match to TRBD1 covers 7 bases. From germline, CDR1 is SGHTA and CDR2 FQGTGA. V was pared by 5 bases and J by 9 bases, with 9 bases of the junction left unmatched. The CDR3 loop spans 13 amino acids. In nucleotides, the CDR3 is TGTGCCAGCAGCGAGGGACAGCTGGGGAAAGCTTTCTTT. This codes for CASSEGQLGKAFF.

The chain has TRBV30 and TRBJ2-7; D is perhaps TRBD1 (5 bases). CDR3 length: 12 amino acids. The germline CDR1 and CDR2 sequences are GTSNPN and SVGIG (reference sequence). The V and J ends lost 2 bases and 5 bases respectively, with 10 bases between them. CDR3 protein: CAWSSQGDEQYF. The CDR3, as DNA: TGTGCCTGGAGTTCTCAGGGTGACGAGCAGTACTTC.

This clonotype has a count of ten or more. The rearrangement uses TRBV29-1 and TRBJ2-7; either TRBD1 or TRBD2 may supply D (5 bases each). Deletions cut 0 bases from V and 1 base from J, with 10 bases between. CDR1 and CDR2 from the germline V gene are SQVTM and ANQGSEA. CDR3 size: 14 residues. The CDR3 here is CSVEDRGSSYEQYF. The CDR3 DNA is TGCAGCGTTGAAGATCGGGGCAGTTCCTACGAGCAGTACTTC.

The chain couples TRBV27 to TRBJ2-7; 8 bases are shared with TRBD2. With V trimmed by 0 bases and J by 4 bases, 11 bases remained unmatched. The V gene's germline CDR1 is MNHEY and CDR2 SMNVEV (reference sequence). The CDR3 is made up of 17 amino acids. In DNA form, the CDR3 reads TGTGCCAGCAGTTTATCCGAGGGGTTAGCGGGGACGTACGAGCAGTACTTC. It encodes CASSLSEGLAGTYEQYF.

The rearrangement joins TRBV20-1 to TRBJ1-6, with a weak D call TRBD1 (5 bases). The CDR3 length is 14 residues. Germline V gives CDR1 DFQATT, CDR2 SNEGSKA (reference sequence). V was shortened by 2 bases and J by 5 bases, with 10 bases between the two germline ends. In nucleotides, the CDR3 is TGCAGTGCTAGACGGGGCGTCGATAATTCACCCCTCCACTTT. It encodes CSARRGVDNSPLHF.

The chain combines TRBV11-3 with TRBJ2-1; the D gene is possibly TRBD1 (5 bases). The CDR3 totals 13 residues. Germline V lookup: CDR1 SGHNT, CDR2 YENEEA. Trimming cost V 5 bases and J 5 bases, with 10 bases left between them. CDR3 residues: CASSGHLNNEQFF. The CDR3 DNA reads as TGTGCCAGCAGCGGACACCTAAACAATGAGCAGTTCTTC.

The V gene is TRBV27, the J gene TRBJ1-2; D gene uncertain. V gave up 6 bases and J gave up 3 bases, with 23 bases separating them. Germline assignment: CDR1 MNHEY and CDR2 SMNVEV (reference sequence). This CDR3 is built from 17 residues. The CDR3 bases are TGTGCCAGCAGCTCACAACCGGCAGGACCAGCTGACTATGGCTACACCTTC. Translating it yields CASSSQPAGPADYGYTF.

In its sample, this clonotype was seen a few times. Possible read error: a much larger clone is one base away. The gene calls are TRBV6-4 and TRBJ2-3; D might be TRBD2 (5 bases). The CDR3 covers 16 residues. Germline V lookup: CDR1 MRHNA, CDR2 SNTAGT. The CDR3 region is CASSDSAGSSTETQYF. As DNA, the CDR3 is TGTGCCAGCAGTGACTCTGCGGGTTCTAGCACAGAGACGCAGTATTTT.

V usage is TRBV6-6 and J usage is TRBJ1-2; 7 bases align to TRBD1. From germline, CDR1 is MNHNY and CDR2 SVGAGI (reference sequence). This CDR3 has 13 amino acids. With V trimmed by 5 bases and J by 7 bases, 7 bases remained unmatched. The CDR3 here is CASSPTGAVGYTF. CDR3 DNA sequence: TGTGCCAGCAGTCCCACAGGGGCAGTTGGCTACACCTTC.

The chain carries TRBV27 and TRBJ1-1; the D gene is possibly TRBD1 (5 bases). The length of the CDR3 is 18 residues. In germline, CDR1 is MNHEY, CDR2 SMNVEV (reference sequence). Trimming took off 6 bases at V and 0 bases at J, with 23 bases between the two ends. CDR3: CASSRGGTSFTVNTEAFF. The CDR3 DNA sequence: TGTGCCAGCAGCCGCGGCGGGACTTCATTTACGGTGAACACTGAAGCTTTCTTT.

The DNA for the CDR3 is TGCAGTGCTGGAAGACAGGGTCCGGAGACCCAGTACTTC. Translation gives CSAGRQGPETQYF. This sequence joins TRBV20-1 and TRBJ2-5; 7 bases align to TRBD1. Germline lookup yields CDR1 DFQATT and CDR2 SNEGSKA (reference sequence). The junction had 8 bases not matched to a gene; V was cut back by 5 bases and J by 5 bases. CDR3 length: 13 amino acids.

The chain has TRBV12-3 or TRBV12-4 and TRBJ1-5; TRBD1 might be the D (5 bases). The CDR3 is made up of 14 amino acids. Trimming cost V 7 bases and J 4 bases, with 14 bases left between them. The CDR3 DNA follows: TGTGCCAGCACCCTGGGACCGCTAAATCAGCCCCAGCATTTT. Protein sequence: CASTLGPLNQPQHF.

The chain links TRBV29-1 to TRBJ2-1, with D uncertain. The CDR3 loop spans 11 amino acids. CDR1 is SQVTM, CDR2 ANQGSEA, per germline. V was trimmed by 7 bases and J by 7 bases, leaving 11 bases between them. The CDR3 DNA reads as TGCAGCGCCCCGAACGTTAATGAGCAGTTCTTC. It yields the protein CSAPNVNEQFF.

This clonotype showed up just a few times. The rearrangement uses TRBV20-1 and TRBJ2-1, with D possibly TRBD1 on 5 matching bases. The CDR3 covers 15 residues. Germline loops: CDR1 DFQATT, CDR2 SNEGSKA (reference sequence). V gave up 5 bases and J gave up 1 base, with 15 bases separating them. CDR3 nucleotides: TGCAGTGCTGCTCAACCAGGGTATTCCTACAATGAGCAGTTCTTC. Translation: CSAAQPGYSYNEQFF.